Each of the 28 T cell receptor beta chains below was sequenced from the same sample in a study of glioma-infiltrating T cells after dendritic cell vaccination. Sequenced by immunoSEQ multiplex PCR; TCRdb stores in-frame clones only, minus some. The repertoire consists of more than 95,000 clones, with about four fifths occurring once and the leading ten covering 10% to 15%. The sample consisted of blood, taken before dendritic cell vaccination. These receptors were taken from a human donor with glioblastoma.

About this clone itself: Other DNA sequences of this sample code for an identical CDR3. The CDR3 DNA is TGTGCCAGCAGTCAAAGCGGGGGGGCCTACAATGAGCAGTTCTTC. Its protein product is CASSQSGGAYNEQFF. The chain couples TRBV2 to TRBJ2-1; the match to TRBD2 covers 10 bases. CDR1 is SNHLY and CDR2 is FYNNEI in the germline V gene. The V gene end was trimmed by 5 bases and the J gene end by 2 bases; junction bases not matched to a gene: 3. The CDR3 contains 15 residues.

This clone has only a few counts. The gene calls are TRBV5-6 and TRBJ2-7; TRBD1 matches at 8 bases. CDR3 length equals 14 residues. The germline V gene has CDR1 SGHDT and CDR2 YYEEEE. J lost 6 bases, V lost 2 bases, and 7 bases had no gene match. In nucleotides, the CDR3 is TGTGCCAGCAGCTTAGACAGGGGATTGGGCGAGCAGTACTTC. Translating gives CASSLDRGLGEQYF. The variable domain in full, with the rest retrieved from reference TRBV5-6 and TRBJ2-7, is DAGVTQSPTHLIKTRGQQVTLRCSPKSGHDTVSWYQQALGQGPQFIFQYYEEEERQRGNFPDRFSGHQFPNYSSELNVNALLLGDSALYLCASSLDRGLGEQYFGPGTRLTVT.

Here the CDR3 reads CASISRSGNTIYF. The CDR3 DNA reads as TGTGCCAGTATTTCCCGCTCTGGAAACACCATATATTTT. V and J are TRBV19 and TRBJ1-3; D not certain. Trimming stripped 7 bases from V and 0 bases from J, with 7 bases between. CDR1 is LNHDA, CDR2 SQIVND, per germline (reference sequence). The length of the CDR3 is 13 residues.

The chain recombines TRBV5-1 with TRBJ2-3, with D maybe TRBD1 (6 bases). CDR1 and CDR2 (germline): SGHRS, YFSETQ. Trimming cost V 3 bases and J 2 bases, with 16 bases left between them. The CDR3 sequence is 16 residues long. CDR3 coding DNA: TGCGCCAGCAGCTGGGGGCCGGGACAAGTCACAGATACGCAGTATTTT. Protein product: CASSWGPGQVTDTQYF.

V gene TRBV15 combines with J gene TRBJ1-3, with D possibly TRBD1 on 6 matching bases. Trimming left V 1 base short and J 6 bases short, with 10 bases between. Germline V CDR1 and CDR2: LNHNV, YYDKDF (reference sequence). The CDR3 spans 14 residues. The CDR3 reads CATSRGGGINTIYF. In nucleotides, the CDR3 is TGTGCCACCAGCAGAGGAGGGGGAATAAACACCATATATTTT.

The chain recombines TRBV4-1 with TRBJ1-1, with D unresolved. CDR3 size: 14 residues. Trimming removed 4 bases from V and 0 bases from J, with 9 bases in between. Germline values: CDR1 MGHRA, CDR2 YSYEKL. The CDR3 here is CASSLAPMNTEAFF. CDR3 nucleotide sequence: TGCGCCAGCAGCCTAGCTCCAATGAACACTGAAGCTTTCTTT.

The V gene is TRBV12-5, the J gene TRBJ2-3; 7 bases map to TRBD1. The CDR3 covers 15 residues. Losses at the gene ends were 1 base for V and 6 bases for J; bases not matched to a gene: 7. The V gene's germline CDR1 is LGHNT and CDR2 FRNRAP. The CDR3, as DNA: TGTGCTAGTGGTTTGGACCAAGGGGGCTTGGATACGCAGTATTTT. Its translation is CASGLDQGGLDTQYF.

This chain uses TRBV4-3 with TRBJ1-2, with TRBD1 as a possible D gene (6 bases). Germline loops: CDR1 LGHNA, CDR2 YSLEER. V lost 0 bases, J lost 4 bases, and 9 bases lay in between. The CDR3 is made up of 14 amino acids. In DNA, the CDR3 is TGCGCCAGCAGCCAAGATACCAGGGGCTATGGCTACACCTTC. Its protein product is CASSQDTRGYGYTF.

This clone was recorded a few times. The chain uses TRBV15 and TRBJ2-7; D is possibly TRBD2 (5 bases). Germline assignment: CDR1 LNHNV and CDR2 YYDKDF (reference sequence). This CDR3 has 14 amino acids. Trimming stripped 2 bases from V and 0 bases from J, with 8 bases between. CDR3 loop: CATSRSGISYEQYF. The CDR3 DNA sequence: TGTGCCACCAGCAGATCCGGGATCTCCTACGAGCAGTACTTC.

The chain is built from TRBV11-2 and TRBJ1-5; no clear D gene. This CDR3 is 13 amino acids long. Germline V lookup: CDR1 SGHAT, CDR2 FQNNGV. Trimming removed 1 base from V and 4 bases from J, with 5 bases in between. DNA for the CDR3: TGTGCCAGCAGCTTAGGAGAAAATCAGCCCCAGCATTTT. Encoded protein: CASSLGENQPQHF.

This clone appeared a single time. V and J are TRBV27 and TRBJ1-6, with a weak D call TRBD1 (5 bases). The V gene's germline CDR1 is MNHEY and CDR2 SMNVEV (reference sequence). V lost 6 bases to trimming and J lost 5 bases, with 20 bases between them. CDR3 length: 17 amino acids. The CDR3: CASRDEGPGGHNSPLHF. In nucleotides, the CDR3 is TGTGCCAGCAGGGACGAAGGGCCGGGGGGACATAATTCACCCCTCCACTTT.

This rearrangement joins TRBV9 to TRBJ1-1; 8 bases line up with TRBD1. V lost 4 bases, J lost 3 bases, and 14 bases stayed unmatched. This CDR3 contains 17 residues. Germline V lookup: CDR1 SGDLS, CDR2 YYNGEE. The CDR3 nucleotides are TGTGCCAGCAGCCCCACGGTCCAGGGGGCGCGGGACACTGAAGCTTTCTTT. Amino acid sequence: CASSPTVQGARDTEAFF.

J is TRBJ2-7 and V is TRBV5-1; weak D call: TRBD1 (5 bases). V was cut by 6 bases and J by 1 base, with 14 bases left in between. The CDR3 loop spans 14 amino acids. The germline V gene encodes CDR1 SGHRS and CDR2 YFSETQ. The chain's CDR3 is CASMPQGYSYEQYF. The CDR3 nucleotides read TGCGCCAGCATGCCTCAGGGTTATTCCTACGAGCAGTACTTC.

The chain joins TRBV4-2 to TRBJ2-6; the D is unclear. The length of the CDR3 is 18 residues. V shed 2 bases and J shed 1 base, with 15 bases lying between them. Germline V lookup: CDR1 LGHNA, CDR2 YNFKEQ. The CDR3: CASSQSRSTISGANVLTF. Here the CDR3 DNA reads TGTGCCAGCAGCCAAAGCAGGTCAACGATTTCTGGGGCCAACGTCCTGACTTTC.

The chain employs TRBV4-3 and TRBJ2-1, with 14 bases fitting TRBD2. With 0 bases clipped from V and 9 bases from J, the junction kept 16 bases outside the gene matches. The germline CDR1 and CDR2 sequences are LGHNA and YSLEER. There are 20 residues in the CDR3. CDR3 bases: TGCGCCAGCAGCCAAGATGGGGAAATCAGGACTAGCGGGGGGATTGGTGAGCAGTTCTTC. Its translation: CASSQDGEIRTSGGIGEQFF.

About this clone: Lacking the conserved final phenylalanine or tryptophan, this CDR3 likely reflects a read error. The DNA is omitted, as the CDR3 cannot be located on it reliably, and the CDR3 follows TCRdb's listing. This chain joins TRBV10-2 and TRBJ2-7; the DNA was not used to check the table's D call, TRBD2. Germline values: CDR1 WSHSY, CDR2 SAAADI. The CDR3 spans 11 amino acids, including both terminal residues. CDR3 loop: CASSESRGPGS.

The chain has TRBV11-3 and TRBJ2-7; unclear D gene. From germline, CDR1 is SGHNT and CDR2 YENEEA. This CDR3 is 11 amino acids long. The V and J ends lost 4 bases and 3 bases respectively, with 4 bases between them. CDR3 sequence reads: CASSYGYEQYF. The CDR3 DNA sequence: TGTGCCAGCAGCTACGGCTACGAGCAGTACTTC.

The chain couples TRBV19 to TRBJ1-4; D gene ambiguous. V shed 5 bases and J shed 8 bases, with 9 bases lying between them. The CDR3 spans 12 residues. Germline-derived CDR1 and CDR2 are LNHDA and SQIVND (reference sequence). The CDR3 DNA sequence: TGTGCCAGTAGTCCCCGCGTAGAAAAACTGTTTTTT. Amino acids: CASSPRVEKLFF. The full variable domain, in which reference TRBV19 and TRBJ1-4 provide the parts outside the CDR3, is DGGITQSPKYLFRKEGQNVTLSCEQNLNHDAMYWYRQDPGQGLRLIYYSQIVNDFQKGDIAEGYSVSREKKESFPLTVTSAQKNPTAFYLCASSPRVEKLFFGSGTQLSVL.

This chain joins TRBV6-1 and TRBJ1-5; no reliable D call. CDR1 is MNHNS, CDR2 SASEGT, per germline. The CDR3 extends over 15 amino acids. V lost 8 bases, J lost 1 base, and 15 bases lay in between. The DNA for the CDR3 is TGTGCCAGCTCCCCGGTGGTTAAAAGCAATCAGCCCCAGCATTTT. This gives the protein CASSPVVKSNQPQHF.

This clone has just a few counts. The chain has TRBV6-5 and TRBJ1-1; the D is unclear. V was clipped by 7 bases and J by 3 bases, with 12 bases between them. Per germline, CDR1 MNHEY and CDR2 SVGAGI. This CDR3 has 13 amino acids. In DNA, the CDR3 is TGTGCCAGCACCCTCCGGGGTTACACTGAAGCTTTCTTT. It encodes CASTLRGYTEAFF.

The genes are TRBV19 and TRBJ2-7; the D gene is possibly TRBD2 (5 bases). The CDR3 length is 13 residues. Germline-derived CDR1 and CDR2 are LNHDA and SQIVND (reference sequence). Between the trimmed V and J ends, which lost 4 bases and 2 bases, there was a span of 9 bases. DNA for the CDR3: TGTGCCAGTAGTAAGGACTCCACCTACGAGCAGTACTTC. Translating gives CASSKDSTYEQYF.

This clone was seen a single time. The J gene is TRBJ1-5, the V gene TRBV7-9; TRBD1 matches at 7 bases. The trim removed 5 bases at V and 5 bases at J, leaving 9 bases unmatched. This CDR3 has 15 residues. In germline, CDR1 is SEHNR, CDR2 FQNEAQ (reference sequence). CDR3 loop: CASSPGQVDDQPQHF. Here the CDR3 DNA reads TGTGCCAGCAGCCCTGGACAGGTGGATGATCAGCCCCAGCATTTT.

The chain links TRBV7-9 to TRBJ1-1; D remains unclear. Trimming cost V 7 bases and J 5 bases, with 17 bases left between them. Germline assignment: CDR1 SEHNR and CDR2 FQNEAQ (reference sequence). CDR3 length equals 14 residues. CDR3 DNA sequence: TGTGCCAGCAACGCAGGTGGATCGGGGACTGAAGCTTTCTTT. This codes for CASNAGGSGTEAFF.

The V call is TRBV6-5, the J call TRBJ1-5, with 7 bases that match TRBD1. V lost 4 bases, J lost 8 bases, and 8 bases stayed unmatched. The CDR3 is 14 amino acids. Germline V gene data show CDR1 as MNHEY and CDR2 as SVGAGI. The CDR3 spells CASSSSTGREPQHF. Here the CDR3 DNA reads TGTGCCAGCAGTTCCTCGACAGGGCGGGAGCCCCAGCATTTT.

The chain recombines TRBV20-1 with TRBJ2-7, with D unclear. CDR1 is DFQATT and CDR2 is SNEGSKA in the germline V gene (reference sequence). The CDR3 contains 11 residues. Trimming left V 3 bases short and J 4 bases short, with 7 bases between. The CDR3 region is CSARAIYEQYF. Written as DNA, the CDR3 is TGCAGTGCTAGGGCCATATACGAGCAGTACTTC.

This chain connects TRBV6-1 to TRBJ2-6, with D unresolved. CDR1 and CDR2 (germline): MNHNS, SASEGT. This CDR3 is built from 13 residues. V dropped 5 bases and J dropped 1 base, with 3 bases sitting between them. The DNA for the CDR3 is TGTGCCAGCAGTCTTTCTGGGGCCAACGTCCTGACTTTC. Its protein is CASSLSGANVLTF.

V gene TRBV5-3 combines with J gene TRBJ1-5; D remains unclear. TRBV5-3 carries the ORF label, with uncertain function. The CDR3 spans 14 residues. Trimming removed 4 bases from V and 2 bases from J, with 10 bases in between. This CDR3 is CARSLRHGNQPQHF. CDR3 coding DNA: TGTGCCAGAAGCCTCCGACACGGCAATCAGCCCCAGCATTTT.

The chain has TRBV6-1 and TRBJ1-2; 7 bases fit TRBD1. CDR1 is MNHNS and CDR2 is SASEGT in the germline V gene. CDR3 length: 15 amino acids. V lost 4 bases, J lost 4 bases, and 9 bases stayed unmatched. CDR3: CASSADRVPIYGYTF. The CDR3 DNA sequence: TGTGCCAGCAGTGCCGACAGGGTTCCTATCTATGGCTACACCTTC.